The clone carrying this TCR beta chain is a singleton in its sample. The assay was immunoSEQ multiplex PCR, and TCRdb's table has in-frame clones only and misses some. This repertoire shows some 20,000 clones, roughly 86% found once; its top ten account for about 5%. Germline CDR1 reads ENHRY; CDR2 reads SYGVKD. This CDR3 comprises 13 residues. V gave up 10 bases and J gave up 1 base; unmatched junction bases: 5. The record originates from a study of untreated major depressive disorder. The sample comprised CD4+ T cells from PBMCs. This receptor was obtained from a woman in her twenties or thirties in good health. The rearrangement joins TRBV10-3 to TRBJ1-1; TRBD1 matches 8 bases. The CDR3 loop reads CATEGTGNTEAFF. The CDR3 nucleotides are TGTGCCACCGAAGGGACAGGGAACACTGAAGCTTTCTTT.